The present TCR beta chain was sequenced within a study of shared clonotypes between healthy human individuals. Naive-designated CD8 cells lacked CD45RO, were positively enriched for CCR7, and omitted terminally differentiated effector memory CD45RA+ cells. Trimming took 3 bases from V and 8 from J, leaving 15 bases between them. Germline CDR1 SGHNT, CDR2 YYREEE (reference sequence). The CDR3 runs to 14 residues. Libraries were prepared by immunoSEQ multiplex PCR; TCRdb keeps only in-frame clonotypes and omits some of them. The profile shows about 800,000 clones, approximately 97% of them singletons.

The sample comprised naive CD8+ T cells sorted from blood. The chain carries TRBV5-4 and TRBJ2-1, with D perhaps TRBD1 or TRBD2 (5 bases each). This receptor was obtained from a man aged 25 to 40 in good health. The CDR3 loop is CASSWGGLADEQFF. CDR3 bases: TGTGCCAGCAGCTGGGGCGGGCTCGCAGATGAGCAGTTCTTC.